This T cell receptor beta chain was obtained from a study of shared clonotypes between healthy human individuals. Sequencing was performed with immunoSEQ multiplex PCR; in TCRdb, only in-frame clones are kept and a portion is missing. The sample has some 660,000 clones, around four fifths seen once. The CDR3 is made up of 15 amino acids. Germline V lookup: CDR1 MNHNS, CDR2 SASEGT. The germline V and J ends were trimmed by 6 bases and 2 bases, with 16 bases remaining between them. Findings and caveats of the study: Several donors had around 5% of their naive CD4 clonotypes in common.

As to this clone: Antigen unknown.

This chain links TRBV6-1 with TRBJ1-2; no definite D call. This TCR derives from a woman aged 25-40 years in good health. The specimen was memory CD4+ T cells sorted from blood. Noted subset: CD45RA-negative fraction. CDR3 DNA sequence: TGTGCCAGCAGCCCCGGACGGTATGGCAACTATGGCTACACCTTC. It translates to CASSPGRYGNYGYTF.